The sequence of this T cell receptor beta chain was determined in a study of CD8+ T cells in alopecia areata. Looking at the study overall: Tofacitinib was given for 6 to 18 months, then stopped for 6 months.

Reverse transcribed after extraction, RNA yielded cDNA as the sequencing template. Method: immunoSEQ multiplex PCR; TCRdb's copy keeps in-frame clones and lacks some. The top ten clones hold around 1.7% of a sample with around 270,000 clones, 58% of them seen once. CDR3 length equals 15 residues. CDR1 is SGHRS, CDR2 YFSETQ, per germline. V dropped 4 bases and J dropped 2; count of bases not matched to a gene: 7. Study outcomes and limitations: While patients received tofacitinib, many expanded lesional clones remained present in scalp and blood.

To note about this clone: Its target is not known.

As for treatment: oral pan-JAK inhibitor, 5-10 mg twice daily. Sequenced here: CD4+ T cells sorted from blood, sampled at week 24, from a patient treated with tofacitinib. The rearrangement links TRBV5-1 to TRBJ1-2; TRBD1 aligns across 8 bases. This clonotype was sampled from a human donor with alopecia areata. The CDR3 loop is CASSQRQGLNYGYTF. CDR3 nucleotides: TGCGCCAGCAGCCAACGACAGGGGTTGAACTATGGCTACACCTTC.